Following are 3 T cell receptor beta chains from one sample sequenced in a study of shared clonotypes between healthy human individuals. Clones were sequenced by immunoSEQ multiplex PCR, and TCRdb holds only the in-frame ones, with some missing. Among nearly 500,000 clones listed, approximately 80% were seen once. The source material was PBMCs. The receptors were gathered from a middle-aged woman in good health. Some clones in this sample may be carry-over from other donors' samples.

As for this clone: A far bigger clonotype differs at one base, so this is likely a read error. In this CDR3 the conserved last residue, phenylalanine or tryptophan, is missing, so a read error is likely. The J gene is TRBJ1-2, the V gene TRBV10-3; D gene unclear. In germline, CDR1 is ENHRY, CDR2 SYGVKD. The V and J ends lost 2 bases and 4 bases respectively, with 14 bases between them. The CDR3 totals 15 residues. The CDR3 DNA sequence: TGTGCCATCAGTGAGAGGCAGCCCGCTGGCTATGGCTACACCCTC. It specifies CAISERQPAGYGYTL.

The chain joins TRBV28 to TRBJ1-1; the D gene is possibly TRBD1 (6 bases). CDR1 MDHEN and CDR2 SYDVKM come from the germline V gene. The CDR3 length is 14 residues. V lost 6 bases and J 0 bases, leaving 11 bases between the germline ends. The DNA for the CDR3 is TGTGCCAGCAGCCGGGGGCTCATGAACACTGAAGCTTTCTTT. It translates to CASSRGLMNTEAFF.

This clone was counted a few times. Other nucleotide sequences in the sample specify the same CDR3. The genes are TRBV19 and TRBJ1-2; unclear D gene. Trimming shortened V by 7 bases and J by 1 base, and 7 bases separated the two germline ends. This CDR3 contains 12 residues. The germline CDR1 and CDR2 sequences are LNHDA and SQIVND (reference sequence). CDR3 nucleotides: TGTGCCAGTACGGGCGGTAACTATGGCTACACCTTC. It specifies CASTGGNYGYTF.